This T cell receptor beta chain was sequenced for a study of breast tumors, draining lymph nodes, adjacent tissues (dated by TCRdb to the mid-2010s). Looking at the study overall: In breast cancer patients, the study compared the TCR beta repertoires of tumor, adjacent nontumor tissue and axillary lymph nodes. The study aimed to assess the relationships and possible T-cell exchange between tumor, surrounding tissue and draining lymph node repertoires in human breast cancer. Overall results and qualifications from the work: A scenario in which most tumor T cells derive from the lymph node and then expand within tumor tissue was judged to be consistent with the data. T-cell repertoire diversity in tumors was found to be lower than in lymph nodes but higher than in nontumor tissue, and preferential V and J gene usage was observed. Tumor and nontumor tissue repertoires were significantly more similar in luminal-like than in basal-like breast cancer. The conclusion that tumor T cells originate in lymph nodes was presented as consistent with a hypothesis rather than as directly demonstrated.

The lymph node samples were taken from the axillary draining lymph nodes of breast cancer patients. Sequencing was performed on an Illumina HiSeq 2000. TCR beta chain libraries were generated through multiplex PCR amplification. The amplified TCR beta chain products were analyzed by high-throughput sequencing. TCRdb passed the public sequencing reads through fastp at Q25 and MiXCR, retaining productive beta sequences. Each record represents a unique CDR3 protein, reported with the most common genes and DNA among its rows. The sample records about 230,000 distinct CDR3 sequences, about a third of which are singletons. Approximately 1.5% of the sample rests with the top ten. The sample holds many counts of this clonotype. No antigen is known for it. Base quality data are lacking; no much larger clone is found one base away. The germline V gene encodes CDR1 SNHLY and CDR2 FYNNEI. Its CDR3 holds 15 amino acids, cysteine through phenylalanine. Of all the DNA, just the CDR3 is kept, 45 bases in frame from base 1. The germline V end is reduced by 3 bases and the J end by 5 bases; junction bases left unmatched: 4.

Sample: axillary lymph node tissue. This clonotype was obtained from a female donor with breast cancer. Some clones in this sample may be carry-over from other donors' samples. The chain is assembled from TRBV2 and TRBJ1-6; the junction holds 7 bases that match TRBD1. The DNA is TGTGCCAGCAGTGACAGGGGGACGAATAATTCACCCCTCCACTTT. The resulting protein is CASSDRGTNNSPLHF.